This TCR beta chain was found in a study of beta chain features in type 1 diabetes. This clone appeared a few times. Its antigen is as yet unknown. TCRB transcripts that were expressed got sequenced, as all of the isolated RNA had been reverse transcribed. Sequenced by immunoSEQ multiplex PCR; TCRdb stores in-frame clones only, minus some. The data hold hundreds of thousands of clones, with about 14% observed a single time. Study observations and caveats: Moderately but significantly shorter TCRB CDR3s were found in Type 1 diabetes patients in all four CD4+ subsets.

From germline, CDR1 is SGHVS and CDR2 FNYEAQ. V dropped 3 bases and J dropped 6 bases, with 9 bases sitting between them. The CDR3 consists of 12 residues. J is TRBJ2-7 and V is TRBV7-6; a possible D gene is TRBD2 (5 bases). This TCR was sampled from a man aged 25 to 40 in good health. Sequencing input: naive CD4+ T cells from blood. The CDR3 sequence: CASSFPGSEQYV. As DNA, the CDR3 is TGTGCCAGCAGCTTCCCGGGATCCGAGCAGTACGTC.